Each of the 2 T cell receptor beta chains below was sequenced from the same sample in a study of control samples from healthy donors and cancer patients. This table comes from immunoSEQ multiplex PCR, and its TCRdb copy is limited to in-frame clones, with some not included. The sample shows over 150,000 clones, 90% to 95% of them seen only once. Sequencing used PBMCs. The receptor source for this set is a man in his fifties or sixties with colorectal cancer.

This chain uses TRBV9 with TRBJ2-1; D not certain. This CDR3 is built from 11 residues. The germline V gene encodes CDR1 SGDLS and CDR2 YYNGEE. V lost 0 bases and J 10 bases, leaving 5 bases between the germline ends. The CDR3 loop is CASSVAGEQFF. CDR3 in DNA: TGTGCCAGCAGCGTAGCTGGGGAGCAGTTCTTC.

The CDR3 protein is CASSLTGQGDGYTF. The CDR3 region has the DNA TGCGCCAGCAGCTTGACTGGACAGGGTGACGGCTACACCTTC. The chain joins TRBV5-1 to TRBJ1-2; TRBD1 matches 8 bases. Germline V gene data show CDR1 as SGHRS and CDR2 as YFSETQ. The CDR3 covers 14 residues. Trimming cost V 1 base and J 8 bases; bases outside gene matches: 7.